The 5 T cell receptor beta chains below come from one sample, sequenced in a study of beta chain features in type 1 diabetes. Of the isolated RNA, all was reverse transcribed, and so the sequenced material was expressed TCRB transcripts. Assay used: immunoSEQ multiplex PCR; TCRdb lists only in-frame clones, some missing. Of 60,000 or so clones listed, about 55% are singletons. Sequenced input: Tregs from blood. Every receptor here comes from a woman younger than 30 in good health.

This chain uses TRBV18 with TRBJ1-2; D is ambiguous. The CDR3 is 14 amino acids. Germline CDR1 is KGHSH and CDR2 is LQKENI. V lost 3 bases to trimming and J lost 4 bases, with 12 bases between them. The CDR3 DNA reads TGTGCCAGCTCACCTCAGGTGGAAGGCTATGGCTACACCTTC. Its translation is CASSPQVEGYGYTF.

The rearrangement joins TRBV29-1 to TRBJ1-2, with D unclear. The germline V and J ends were trimmed by 4 bases and 3 bases, with 15 bases remaining between them. The CDR3 has 14 residues. Looked up from germline, CDR1 is SQVTM and CDR2 is ANQGSEA. CDR3 sequence (DNA): TGCAGCGTTGTAATACAGCTCGCTGACTATGGCTACACCTTC. It codes for CSVVIQLADYGYTF.

V gene TRBV5-6 combines with J gene TRBJ2-4; 10 positions match TRBD1. The CDR3 runs 15 residues. CDR1 SGHDT and CDR2 YYEEEE come from the germline V gene. Trimming at V came to 0 bases and at J to 7 bases, leaving 4 bases not matched to a gene. CDR3 sequence: CASSLGGQGRNIQYF. CDR3 in DNA: TGTGCCAGCAGCTTGGGGGGACAGGGGCGGAACATTCAGTACTTC.

This chain uses TRBV5-4 with TRBJ2-3, with 11 positions matching TRBD1. This CDR3 spans 15 amino acids. Germline CDR1 reads SGHNT; CDR2 reads YYREEE (reference sequence). The junction had 5 bases not matched to a gene; V was cut back by 4 bases and J by 4 bases. CDR3 bases: TGTGCCAGCAGCCCTGGACAGGGGGCATCAGATACGCAGTATTTT. It encodes CASSPGQGASDTQYF.

The chain recombines TRBV5-6 with TRBJ2-2; 8 bases are a match to TRBD1. Germline CDR1 reads SGHDT; CDR2 reads YYEEEE. This CDR3 has 15 amino acids. Germline trimming cut 4 bases from V and 5 bases from J; bases unmatched to any gene: 7. The CDR3 DNA is TGTGCCAGCAGCGCAGACAGGGGCGATACCGGGGAGCTGTTTTTT. Translating gives CASSADRGDTGELFF.